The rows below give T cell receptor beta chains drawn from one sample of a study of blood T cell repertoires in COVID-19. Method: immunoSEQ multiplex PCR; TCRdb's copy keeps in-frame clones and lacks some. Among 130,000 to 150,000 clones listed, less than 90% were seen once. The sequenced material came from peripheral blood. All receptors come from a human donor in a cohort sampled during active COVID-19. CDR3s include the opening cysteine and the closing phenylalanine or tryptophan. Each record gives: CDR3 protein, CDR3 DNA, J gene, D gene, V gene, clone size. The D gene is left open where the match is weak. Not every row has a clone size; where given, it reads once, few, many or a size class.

CDR3aa: CASSLTGTTNYGYTF
CDR3nt: TGCGCCAGCAGCTTGACAGGCACCACTAACTATGGCTACACCTTC
j_gene: TRBJ1-2
d_gene: NA
v_gene: TRBV5-1
abundance: once

CDR3aa: CASTLTGRGNQPQHF
CDR3nt: TGTGCCAGCACCCTTACGGGGAGGGGGAATCAGCCCCAGCATTTT
j_gene: TRBJ1-5
d_gene: NA
v_gene: TRBV28
abundance: NA

CDR3aa: CASSPFIRDRSGYTF
CDR3nt: TGTGCCAGCAGCCCGTTCATCCGGGACAGGAGTGGCTACACCTTC
j_gene: TRBJ1-2
d_gene: TRBD1
v_gene: TRBV11-3
abundance: NA

CDR3aa: CASSWHQGGNEQFF
CDR3nt: TGTGCCAGCAGTTGGCACCAGGGGGGAAATGAGCAGTTCTTC
j_gene: TRBJ2-1
d_gene: NA
v_gene: TRBV27
abundance: NA

CDR3aa: CSALLPNTGELFF
CDR3nt: TGCAGCGCCCTTCTCCCGAACACCGGGGAGCTGTTTTTT
j_gene: TRBJ2-2
d_gene: NA
v_gene: TRBV29-1
abundance: NA

CDR3aa: CATSRPGPGVGYF
CDR3nt: TGTGCCACCAGCAGACCCGGACCCGGGGTAGGATACTTC
j_gene: TRBJ2-5
d_gene: NA
v_gene: TRBV15
abundance: NA

CDR3aa: CASSIKRGVYNEQFF
CDR3nt: TGTGCCAGCAGCATTAAGCGGGGTGTGTACAATGAGCAGTTCTTC
j_gene: TRBJ2-1
d_gene: TRBD2
v_gene: TRBV5-4
abundance: NA

CDR3aa: CASSLDRVYTGELFF
CDR3nt: TGTGCCAGCAGCCTGGACAGGGTTTACACCGGGGAGCTGTTTTTT
j_gene: TRBJ2-2
d_gene: TRBD1
v_gene: TRBV7-8
abundance: NA

CDR3aa: CASSPQGRHTEAFF
CDR3nt: TGTGCCAGCTCGCCACAGGGGAGGCACACTGAAGCTTTCTTT
j_gene: TRBJ1-1
d_gene: TRBD1
v_gene: TRBV18
abundance: few

CDR3aa: CASSQDWPNYGYTF
CDR3nt: TGTGCCAGCAGCCAAGATTGGCCTAACTATGGCTACACCTTC
j_gene: TRBJ1-2
d_gene: NA
v_gene: TRBV14
abundance: NA

CDR3aa: CASSPQAGVYEQYF
CDR3nt: TGTGCCAGCAGCCCCCAAGCGGGGGTGTACGAGCAGTACTTC
j_gene: TRBJ2-7
d_gene: TRBD2
v_gene: TRBV7-9
abundance: NA

CDR3aa: CASSLGPGQGTYEQYF
CDR3nt: TGTGCCAGCAGCTTGGGACCGGGACAGGGGACATACGAGCAGTACTTC
j_gene: TRBJ2-7
d_gene: TRBD1
v_gene: TRBV7-6
abundance: NA

CDR3aa: CASSLLGSEWDTQYF
CDR3nt: TGTGCCAGCAGCTTACTAGGTTCTGAATGGGATACGCAGTATTTT
j_gene: TRBJ2-3
d_gene: NA
v_gene: TRBV7-2
abundance: NA

CDR3aa: CASSPSTNEKLFF
CDR3nt: TGTGCCAGCAGTCCTTCAACTAATGAAAAACTGTTTTTT
j_gene: TRBJ1-4
d_gene: NA
v_gene: TRBV12-3/TRBV12-4
abundance: NA